A selection of T cell receptor beta chains follows, all from one sample in a study of T cell changes during pregnancy in multiple sclerosis. Profiled with immunoSEQ multiplex PCR; TCRdb holds only in-frame clones, not every one. This sample has tens of thousands of clones; about 92% occur once, and the top ten carry 0.4% to 0.5%. The material sequenced was CD4+ T cells from peripheral blood mononuclear cells, taken in the second trimester of pregnancy. These receptors originate from a female donor with multiple sclerosis, enrolled in a pregnancy study. CDR3s leave out the opening cysteine and the closing phenylalanine or tryptophan. Fields, in order: V gene, clone size, J gene, CDR3 protein. Only some rows state a clone size, as once, few, many or a class for expanded clones.

v_gene: TRBV7-9
abundance: few
j_gene: TRBJ1-2
CDR3aa: ASSFPQRQKFYGYT

v_gene: TRBV4-1
abundance: NA
j_gene: TRBJ1-4
CDR3aa: ASSQDSAKNEKLF

v_gene: TRBV6-6
abundance: NA
j_gene: TRBJ2-2
CDR3aa: ASSIAGITGELF

v_gene: TRBV13
abundance: NA
j_gene: TRBJ1-2
CDR3aa: ASSSAGGQPNYGYT

v_gene: TRBV27
abundance: NA
j_gene: TRBJ1-1
CDR3aa: ASSVTQGRGEAF

v_gene: TRBV20-1
abundance: NA
j_gene: TRBJ2-1
CDR3aa: SAYGQGGQF

v_gene: TRBV15
abundance: NA
j_gene: TRBJ2-5
CDR3aa: ATSRTAGRQETQY

v_gene: TRBV18
abundance: NA
j_gene: TRBJ2-7
CDR3aa: ASSPKRGIGLASAGYEQY

v_gene: TRBV19
abundance: NA
j_gene: TRBJ1-6
CDR3aa: ASSIGAGRSPLH

v_gene: TRBV4-3
abundance: NA
j_gene: TRBJ2-3
CDR3aa: ASSQDWRNTDTQY

v_gene: TRBV6-4
abundance: NA
j_gene: TRBJ2-1
CDR3aa: ASRREGHFNEQF

v_gene: TRBV11-2
abundance: NA
j_gene: TRBJ2-1
CDR3aa: ASSRGQDYNEQF

v_gene: TRBV28
abundance: NA
j_gene: TRBJ1-4
CDR3aa: ASSLPLTGANEKLF

v_gene: TRBV18
abundance: NA
j_gene: TRBJ1-1
CDR3aa: ASSPQEMNTEAF

v_gene: TRBV7-7
abundance: once
j_gene: TRBJ2-3
CDR3aa: ASSPGVAARTDTQY

v_gene: TRBV30
abundance: NA
j_gene: TRBJ2-3
CDR3aa: AWSPFKSAGPFTDTQY

v_gene: TRBV27
abundance: NA
j_gene: TRBJ2-7
CDR3aa: ASSLMGQGQYEQY

v_gene: TRBV2
abundance: NA
j_gene: TRBJ2-5
CDR3aa: ASSGRVGETQY

v_gene: TRBV5-6
abundance: NA
j_gene: TRBJ1-1
CDR3aa: ASSLAGRSEAF

v_gene: TRBV25-1
abundance: NA
j_gene: TRBJ2-1
CDR3aa: ASSEFGGGGNYNEQF

v_gene: TRBV9
abundance: NA
j_gene: TRBJ2-3
CDR3aa: ASSVLQTDTQY

v_gene: TRBV5-1
abundance: NA
j_gene: TRBJ2-5
CDR3aa: ASSSRDTTETQY

v_gene: TRBV2
abundance: NA
j_gene: TRBJ1-5
CDR3aa: ASSERGLRPNQPQH

v_gene: TRBV13
abundance: NA
j_gene: TRBJ2-3
CDR3aa: ATSFAGNTQY

v_gene: TRBV6-1
abundance: NA
j_gene: TRBJ2-7
CDR3aa: AITGGSFYEQY

v_gene: TRBV5-4
abundance: NA
j_gene: TRBJ2-2
CDR3aa: ASSPGNRDTGELF

v_gene: TRBV7-3
abundance: NA
j_gene: TRBJ2-7
CDR3aa: ASADYSYEQY

v_gene: TRBV20-1
abundance: NA
j_gene: TRBJ2-7
CDR3aa: SASREARY

v_gene: TRBV5-4
abundance: NA
j_gene: TRBJ2-3
CDR3aa: ASSLTSGIVRSTDTQY

v_gene: TRBV5-4
abundance: NA
j_gene: TRBJ2-3
CDR3aa: ASSLDRGVTDTQY

v_gene: TRBV7-9
abundance: once
j_gene: TRBJ1-4
CDR3aa: ASSGQGAILATNEKLF

v_gene: TRBV27
abundance: NA
j_gene: TRBJ1-2
CDR3aa: ASSLSGGGGWYGYGYT

v_gene: TRBV2
abundance: NA
j_gene: TRBJ2-2
CDR3aa: ASSDVAGDTGELF

v_gene: TRBV6-5
abundance: medium-sized
j_gene: TRBJ2-7
CDR3aa: ASSQREGYEQY

v_gene: TRBV30
abundance: NA
j_gene: TRBJ1-5
CDR3aa: AWSVQSSRNQPQH

v_gene: TRBV19
abundance: NA
j_gene: TRBJ1-2
CDR3aa: AINSPGVYGYT

v_gene: TRBV19
abundance: NA
j_gene: TRBJ1-5
CDR3aa: ASSVGTGFNQPQH

v_gene: TRBV13
abundance: NA
j_gene: TRBJ1-1
CDR3aa: ASSGTPFGQTNTEAF

v_gene: TRBV27
abundance: NA
j_gene: TRBJ2-5
CDR3aa: ASSLQGARGAETQY

v_gene: TRBV30
abundance: NA
j_gene: TRBJ2-5
CDR3aa: AWSVARETQY

v_gene: TRBV5-1
abundance: NA
j_gene: TRBJ2-4
CDR3aa: ANSLVAGANIQY

v_gene: TRBV6-6
abundance: NA
j_gene: TRBJ2-5
CDR3aa: ASSPTSSETQY

v_gene: TRBV27
abundance: NA
j_gene: TRBJ2-7
CDR3aa: ASSSSPAGGIVYEQY

v_gene: TRBV19
abundance: NA
j_gene: TRBJ1-2
CDR3aa: ASSPSASTRGYGYT

v_gene: TRBV5-4
abundance: NA
j_gene: TRBJ2-7
CDR3aa: ASQKQGNEQY

v_gene: TRBV7-8
abundance: NA
j_gene: TRBJ2-7
CDR3aa: ASHSLAGFSYEQY

v_gene: TRBV19
abundance: NA
j_gene: TRBJ1-5
CDR3aa: ASSIGQEPIGQH

v_gene: TRBV28
abundance: NA
j_gene: TRBJ1-1
CDR3aa: ASSSPLLPSGDTEAF

v_gene: TRBV7-9
abundance: once
j_gene: TRBJ1-2
CDR3aa: ASSSRGSGGYT

v_gene: TRBV5-6
abundance: NA
j_gene: TRBJ2-2
CDR3aa: ASSLSLGSLGGELF

v_gene: TRBV5-4
abundance: once
j_gene: TRBJ2-1
CDR3aa: ASSLSRSTHEQF

v_gene: TRBV6-4
abundance: NA
j_gene: TRBJ2-1
CDR3aa: ASSLTSGSHEQF

v_gene: TRBV30
abundance: NA
j_gene: TRBJ1-2
CDR3aa: AWSKGSASNYGYT

v_gene: TRBV5-8
abundance: NA
j_gene: TRBJ1-1
CDR3aa: ASSRTYTEAF

v_gene: TRBV27
abundance: NA
j_gene: TRBJ1-2
CDR3aa: ASSLSSRQLRSYT

v_gene: TRBV15
abundance: NA
j_gene: TRBJ2-1
CDR3aa: ATSRDPGGGNEQF

v_gene: TRBV6-1
abundance: NA
j_gene: TRBJ2-7
CDR3aa: ASSVKGTGGTEQY